This TCR beta chain was retrieved from a study of CD8+ T cells in alopecia areata. On the study more broadly: Once tofacitinib had been taken for 6 to 18 months, 6 months off drug followed.

Documented treatment: oral pan-JAK inhibitor, 5-10 mg twice daily. Collection of lesional scalp punch biopsies and peripheral blood was performed in alopecia areata patients. Findings of the study overall: Patients displayed less clarity in TCR sharing than mice, a finding possibly related to HLA.

The CDR3 runs to 11 residues. V lost 7 bases to trimming and J lost 5 bases, with 7 bases between them. Germline assignment: CDR1 MNHNS and CDR2 SASEGT. Worth noting for this clone: The antigen remains undetermined.

RNA extraction and reverse transcription yielded cDNA as sequencing template. Method: immunoSEQ multiplex PCR; TCRdb's copy keeps in-frame clones and lacks some. This table has around 190,000 clones, over 55% appearing once. The specimen comprised CD4+ T cells sorted from blood, sampled at week 24, from a patient treated with tofacitinib. This chain joins TRBV6-1 and TRBJ2-3; D is ambiguous. The clonotype was recovered from a human donor with alopecia areata. CDR3 nucleotides: TGTGCCAGCATGGTGGAAGATACGCAGTATTTT. Protein: CASMVEDTQYF.